This T cell receptor beta chain is from a study of Graves' ophthalmopathy and Graves' hyperthyroidism. Study results and limitations: Using 13 signatures, a model distinguished ophthalmopathy from stable hyperthyroidism, reaching around 87% sensitivity and 81.08% specificity. Also, most clonotypes expanded in the thyroid above 0.001 frequency appeared in blood.

Investigators amplified TCR beta CDR3 regions from RNA transcripts. HTBI primers were employed in first-round RT-PCR, then a second-round multiplex PCR followed. In TCRdb, the multiplex PCR reads were re-called with MiXCR into one record per CDR3 protein. The repertoire consists of approximately 50,000 distinct CDR3 sequences, with roughly 52% occurring once and the leading ten covering approximately 23%. Each diagnosis was determined on the basis of clinical symptoms, serum thyroxine, TRAb, thyroid ultrasound and orbital computed tomography. The V gene's germline CDR1 is SSHAT and CDR2 FNYEAQ (reference sequence). This CDR3 region has 15 residues. This clonotype was seen at least ten times. Its antigen is unknown. Compared with germline, one end of the junction differs, possibly owing to a read error.

The sample was peripheral blood. The chain couples TRBV7-7 to TRBJ2-5; 7 bases agree with TRBD1. The receptor was derived from an adult man with Graves' ophthalmopathy. In nucleotides, the CDR3 is TGTGCTAGCAGCGCCGGGTTCGGGACAGTCGAGACCCAGTACTTC. Amino acids: CASSAGFGTVETQYF.